A single sample gave rise to the 12 T cell receptor beta chains below, sequenced in a study of identical twins. One entry per CDR3 protein results from TCRdb running MiXCR on the 5' RACE reads. The data hold roughly 750,000 distinct CDR3 sequences, with approximately 21% observed a single time. The sample was also linked to a second study, of T cells expressing NK-cell markers.

Source material: PBMCs. These TCRs come from a woman aged 18-29 years in good health.

This clonotype was found a few times. V and J are TRBV20-1 and TRBJ1-5, with D perhaps matching TRBD1 (6 bases). The CDR3 is made up of 13 amino acids. Trimming took off 3 bases at V and 7 bases at J, with 13 bases between the two ends. The V gene's germline CDR1 is DFQATT and CDR2 SNEGSKA (reference sequence). The CDR3, as DNA: TGCAGTGCTAGGGACAGCGCCAACCAGCCCCAGCATTTT. This encodes CSARDSANQPQHF.

The chain links TRBV12-3 or TRBV12-4 to TRBJ2-5, with 9 bases identical to TRBD2. V shed 1 base, J shed 3 bases, and the junction held 6 bases outside the gene matches. The CDR3 is made up of 16 amino acids. The CDR3 here is CASSLGGGAGKETQYF. The CDR3 DNA sequence: TGTGCCAGCAGTTTAGGCGGGGGGGCAGGAAAAGAGACCCAGTACTTC.

The rearrangement joins TRBV7-2 to TRBJ1-5; no reliable D call. V lost 2 bases to trimming and J lost 7 bases, with 6 bases between them. The CDR3 has 12 residues. The germline gives CDR1 SGHTA, CDR2 FQGNSA. In DNA form, the CDR3 reads TGTGCCAGCAGCTTAAATTGGCAGCCCCAGCATTTT. Translated, it gives CASSLNWQPQHF.

The chain carries TRBV11-2 and TRBJ2-7; D unclear. The CDR3 consists of 15 residues. V dropped 5 bases and J dropped 0 bases, with 14 bases sitting between them. Germline CDR1 SGHAT, CDR2 FQNNGV. CDR3 in DNA: TGTGCCAGCAGCCACTGGGTCTTCAACTCCTACGAGCAGTACTTC. Protein sequence: CASSHWVFNSYEQYF.

Only a few counts were recorded for this clonotype. V and J are TRBV12-3 or TRBV12-4 and TRBJ1-6; D remains unclear. The V gene lost 7 bases and the J gene lost 9 bases, with 10 bases spanning the gap. The CDR3 runs 12 residues. Written as DNA, the CDR3 is TGTGCCAGCACCCTGCAAGGTTCACCCCTCCACTTT. The encoded protein is CASTLQGSPLHF.

V and J are TRBV3-1 and TRBJ2-1, with TRBD1 identical over 7 bases. Unmatched junction bases numbered 8, after V lost 0 bases and J lost 3 bases. The CDR3 is 17 amino acids. Germline CDR1 LGHDT, CDR2 YNNKEL (reference sequence). This chain's CDR3 is CASSQEDSRGNYNEQFF. CDR3 nucleotide sequence: TGTGCCAGCAGCCAAGAGGATAGCAGGGGGAACTACAATGAGCAGTTCTTC.

This clonotype was seen a single time. The chain links TRBV7-9 to TRBJ2-1; 9 bases are a match to TRBD2. The germline V gene has CDR1 SEHNR and CDR2 FQNEAQ (reference sequence). This CDR3 has 16 amino acids. J gave up 3 bases and V 1 base, and 4 bases lay outside the gene matches. CDR3 amino acids: CASSLGLAEYYNEQFF. As DNA, the CDR3 is TGTGCCAGCAGCTTAGGACTAGCGGAATACTACAATGAGCAGTTCTTC.

This sequence joins TRBV5-1 and TRBJ2-5; TRBD2 agrees at 7 bases. The V gene's germline CDR1 is SGHRS and CDR2 YFSETQ. Losses at the gene ends were 0 bases for V and 3 bases for J; bases not matched to a gene: 2. The CDR3 length is 14 residues. For the CDR3, the DNA is TGCGCCAGCAGCTTGGCTAGCGGAAAAGAGACCCAGTACTTC. This encodes CASSLASGKETQYF.

This clonotype was recorded at least ten times. CDR3 nucleotide sequence: TGCAGCGTTGAAGATCTCGGGTTCCAAGCGGGAGGAATGCCTTACAATGAGCAGTTCTTC. It codes for CSVEDLGFQAGGMPYNEQFF. This chain uses TRBV29-1 with TRBJ2-1; 9 bases agree with TRBD2. J was trimmed by 4 bases and V by 0 bases; bases with no gene match: 19. The CDR3 sequence is 20 residues long. Germline CDR1 is SQVTM and CDR2 is ANQGSEA.

This clonotype was detected only a few times. The chain uses TRBV20-1 and TRBJ2-7; no clear D gene. There are 12 residues in the CDR3. In germline, CDR1 is DFQATT, CDR2 SNEGSKA (reference sequence). The V and J ends lost 3 bases and 6 bases respectively, with 12 bases between them. The CDR3 spells CSASRAGGEQYF. The CDR3 region has the DNA TGCAGTGCTAGTCGGGCCGGTGGCGAGCAGTACTTC.

The table lists this clonotype with a few counts. The rearrangement links TRBV6-1 to TRBJ2-7; possibly TRBD2 for D (5 bases). Per germline, CDR1 MNHNS and CDR2 SASEGT. Trimming stripped 5 bases from V and 8 bases from J, with 22 bases between. The CDR3 spans 15 residues. The CDR3 sequence: CASSREPGRARQQYF. Here the CDR3 DNA reads TGTGCCAGCAGTAGGGAGCCGGGCCGGGCGAGACAGCAGTACTTC.

This clonotype turned up a few times. The chain carries TRBV5-6 and TRBJ2-7, with D uncertain. CDR1 is SGHDT and CDR2 is YYEEEE in the germline V gene. This CDR3 is 12 amino acids long. Trimming cost V 2 bases and J 13 bases, with 16 bases left between them. Here the CDR3 DNA reads TGTGCCAGCAGCTTCAACCGAGGACGAATCTACTTC. This encodes CASSFNRGRIYF.